This TCR beta chain was obtained from a study of regulatory T cells in long-lasting Graves disease. Study at large: Recently diagnosed Graves' patients had received antithyroid drugs for under 3 months. Study outcomes and limitations: It is possible that accuracy was reduced by the small size of the sample. What was studied was peripheral blood only, and not thyroid tissue.

Trimming at V came to 6 bases and at J to 2 bases, leaving 6 bases not matched to a gene. The CDR3 contains 15 residues. Germline V lookup: CDR1 MDHEN, CDR2 SYDVKM. Noted time point: newly diagnosed GD, antithyroid drugs for less than 3 months. Extracted PBMC RNA gave rise to the TCR library. Sequencing libraries for TCR beta were prepared with iRepertoire HTBI primers and Arm-PCR of CDR3 regions. TCRdb called the multiplex PCR reads again in MiXCR, with one record for every CDR3 protein. The sample has fewer than 500,000 distinct CDR3 sequences; roughly 17% are singletons. This clonotype was seen at least ten times. Its antigen is unidentified. This sample also appeared in a second study, on T cells in Graves' hyperthyroidism and ophthalmopathy.

The sequences come from peripheral blood mononuclear cells (PBMCs), collected at new diagnosis, from a patient treated with antithyroid drugs. The V and J genes are TRBV28 and TRBJ2-3, with 9 bases fitting TRBD1. This TCR derives from a man aged 35-49 years with Graves disease. The CDR3 loop is CASSPEQGATDTQYF. The DNA for the CDR3 is TGTGCCAGCAGCCCAGAACAGGGGGCCACAGATACGCAGTATTTT.